The present T cell receptor (beta chain) was sequenced within a study of cytomegalovirus exposure and HLA in healthy donors. About the study: Of roughly 400 genotyped donors, roughly 80% clustered with self-reported Caucasian donors.

Study conclusions and caveats: Confirmation in vitro established that a few CMV-associated chains were specific for CMV antigens. Reportedly, HLA-A and HLA-B alleles of most subjects were accurately predicted from TCR beta. The authors enumerated 180 or so TCR beta chains as linked to cytomegalovirus.

Primers for the PCR totalled 60 Vbeta and 13 Jbeta. Method: immunoSEQ multiplex PCR; TCRdb's copy keeps in-frame clones and lacks some. The sample records over 85,000 clones, 75% to 90% being singletons. In germline, CDR1 is LGHNA, CDR2 YNFKEQ. The CDR3 extends over 17 amino acids. V was cut by 2 bases and J by 7 bases, with 20 bases left in between. Worth noting for this clone: Antigen: not known.

Specimen: PBMCs. The chain combines TRBV4-2 with TRBJ1-4, with D perhaps TRBD1 (5 bases). The sequence was collected from a man between 35 and 55 years old in good health and CMV-seronegative. CDR3 DNA sequence: TGTGCCAGCAGCCAAAGGCCCACAGCGGGGGGAGGTGAAAAACTGTTTTTT. Amino acid sequence: CASSQRPTAGGGEKLFF.